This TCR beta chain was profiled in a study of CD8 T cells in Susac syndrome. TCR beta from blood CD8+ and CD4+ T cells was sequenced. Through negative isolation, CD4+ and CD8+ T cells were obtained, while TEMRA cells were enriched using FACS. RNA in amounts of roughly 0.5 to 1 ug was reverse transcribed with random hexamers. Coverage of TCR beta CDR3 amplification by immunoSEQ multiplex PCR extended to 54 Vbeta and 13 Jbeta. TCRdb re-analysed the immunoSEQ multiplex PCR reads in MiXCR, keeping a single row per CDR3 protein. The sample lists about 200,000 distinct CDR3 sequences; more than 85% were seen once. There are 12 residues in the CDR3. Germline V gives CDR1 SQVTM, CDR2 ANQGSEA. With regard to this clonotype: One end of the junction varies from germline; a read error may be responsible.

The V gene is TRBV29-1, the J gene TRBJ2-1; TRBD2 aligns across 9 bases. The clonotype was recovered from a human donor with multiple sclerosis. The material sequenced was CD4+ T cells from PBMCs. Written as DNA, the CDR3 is TGCAGTGTTGAGCGGGGGGACAATGAGCAGTTCTTC. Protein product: CSVERGDNEQFF.